The rows below give T cell receptor beta chains drawn from one sample of a study of blood T cell repertoires in COVID-19. Produced via immunoSEQ multiplex PCR; TCRdb's table is partial and in-frame only. The table includes 150,000 to 200,000 clones, around 86% detected once. Sequenced: peripheral blood. These receptors came from a woman in her 70s with COVID-19, enrolled during active disease. Both conserved end residues are part of each CDR3. A D gene is named only where the DNA matches it firmly. Only part of the rows carry a size: once, few, many, or a class if the clone is expanded.

clone_size | j_call | d_call | v_call | cdr3_nt | cdr3_aa
NA | TRBJ1-1 | NA | TRBV2 | TGTGCCAGCAGTGAACGGGGTAGTAACACTGAAGCTTTCTTT | CASSERGSNTEAFF
once | TRBJ2-7 | NA | TRBV4-3 | TGCGCCAGCAGCCAAGTTGGCGGCTACGAGCAGTACTTC | CASSQVGGYEQYF
NA | TRBJ1-1 | TRBD1 | TRBV19 | TGTGCCAGTAGTAGACAGGGGGTAACTGAAGCTTTCTTT | CASSRQGVTEAFF
few | TRBJ2-1 | NA | TRBV20-1 | TGCAGTGCTAGTGGGGGAGGCCTCGGAAATGAGCAGTTCTTC | CSASGGGLGNEQFF
NA | TRBJ2-7 | NA | TRBV5-4 | TGTGCCAGCAGCTTATACTCTCGCAACGAGCAGTACTTC | CASSLYSRNEQYF
NA | TRBJ1-2 | NA | TRBV18 | TGTGCCAGCTCACAGAACCAGGACGGGGGCTATGGCTACACCTTC | CASSQNQDGGYGYTF
NA | TRBJ1-2 | TRBD1 | TRBV5-1 | TGCGCCAGCAGTTTGGTCCCGGGACAGGGAGGAGGATATGGCTACACCTTC | CASSLVPGQGGGYGYTF
NA | TRBJ2-3 | NA | TRBV7-2 | TGTGCCAGCAGCTTAGAGGGGATCCACACAGATACGCAGTATTTT | CASSLEGIHTDTQYF
NA | TRBJ1-2 | NA | TRBV5-5 | TGTGCCAGCAGCCGAGATATACGAGAAAACTATGGCTACACCTTC | CASSRDIRENYGYTF
NA | TRBJ1-1 | TRBD1 | TRBV12-3/TRBV12-4 | TGTGCCAGCAGTATCGAACAGGGGGGGGAAGCTTTCTTT | CASSIEQGGEAFF